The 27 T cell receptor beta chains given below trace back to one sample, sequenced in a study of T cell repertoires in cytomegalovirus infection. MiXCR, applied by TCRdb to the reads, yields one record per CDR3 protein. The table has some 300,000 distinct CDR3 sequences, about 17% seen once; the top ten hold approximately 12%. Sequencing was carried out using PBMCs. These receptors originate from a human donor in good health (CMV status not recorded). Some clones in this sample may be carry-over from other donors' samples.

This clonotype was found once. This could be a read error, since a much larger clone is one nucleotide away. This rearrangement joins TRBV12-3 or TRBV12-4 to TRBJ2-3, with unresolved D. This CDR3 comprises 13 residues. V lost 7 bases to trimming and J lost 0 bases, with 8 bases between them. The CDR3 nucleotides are TGTGCCAGCACCGAACGGAGCACAGATACGCAGTATTTT. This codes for CASTERSTDTQYF.

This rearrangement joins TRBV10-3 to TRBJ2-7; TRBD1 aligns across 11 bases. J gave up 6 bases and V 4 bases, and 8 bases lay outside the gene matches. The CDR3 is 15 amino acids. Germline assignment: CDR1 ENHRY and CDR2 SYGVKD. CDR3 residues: CAISVRGQGDTEQYF. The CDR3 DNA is TGTGCCATCAGTGTTCGGGGACAGGGGGATACCGAGCAGTACTTC.

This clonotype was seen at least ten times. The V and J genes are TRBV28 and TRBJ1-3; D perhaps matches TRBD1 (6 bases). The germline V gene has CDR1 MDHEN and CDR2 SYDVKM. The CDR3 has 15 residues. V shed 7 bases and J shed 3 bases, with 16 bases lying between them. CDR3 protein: CASKEQGRGGNTIYF. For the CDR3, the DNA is TGTGCCAGCAAGGAACAGGGTCGAGGTGGAAACACCATATATTTT.

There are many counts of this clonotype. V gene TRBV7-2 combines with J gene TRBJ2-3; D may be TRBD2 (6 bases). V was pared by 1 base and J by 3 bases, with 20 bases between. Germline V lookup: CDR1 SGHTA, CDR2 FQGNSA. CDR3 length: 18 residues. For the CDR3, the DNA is TGTGCCAGCAGCTTAGTGCCTAGCGTTCGAATGGGAACAGATACGCAGTATTTT. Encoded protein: CASSLVPSVRMGTDTQYF. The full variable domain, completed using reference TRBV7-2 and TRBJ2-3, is GAGVSQSPSNKVTEKGKDVELRCDPISGHTALYWYRQSLGQGLEFLIYFQGNSAPDKSGLPSDRFSAERTGGSVSTLTIQRTQQEDSAVYLCASSLVPSVRMGTDTQYFGPGTRLTVL.

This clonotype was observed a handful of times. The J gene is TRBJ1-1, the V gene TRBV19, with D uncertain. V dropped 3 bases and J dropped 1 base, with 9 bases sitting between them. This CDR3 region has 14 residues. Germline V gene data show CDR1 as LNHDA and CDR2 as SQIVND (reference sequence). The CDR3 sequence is CASSIAQRNTEAFF. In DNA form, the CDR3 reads TGTGCCAGTAGTATCGCTCAAAGGAACACTGAAGCTTTCTTT.

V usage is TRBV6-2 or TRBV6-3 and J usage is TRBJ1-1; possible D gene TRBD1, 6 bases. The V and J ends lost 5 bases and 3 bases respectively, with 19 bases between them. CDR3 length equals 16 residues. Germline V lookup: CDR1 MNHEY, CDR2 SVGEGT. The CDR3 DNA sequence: TGTGCCAGCAGTGACACCGGCTCGGGGGCTGACACTGAAGCTTTCTTT. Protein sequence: CASSDTGSGADTEAFF.

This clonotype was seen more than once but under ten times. The CDR3: CASRRQDSSYEQYF. DNA of the CDR3: TGCGCCAGCAGACGACAGGACAGCTCCTACGAGCAGTACTTC. The chain is built from TRBV5-1 and TRBJ2-7; D might be TRBD1 (6 bases). The germline V gene has CDR1 SGHRS and CDR2 YFSETQ. This CDR3 comprises 14 residues. Deletions cut 5 bases from V and 0 bases from J, with 12 bases between. Using reference TRBV5-1 and TRBJ2-7 for the parts outside the CDR3, the full variable domain is KAGVTQTPRYLIKTRGQQVTLSCSPISGHRSVSWYQQTPGQGLQFLFEYFSETQRNKGNFPGRFSGRQFSNSRSEMNVSTLELGDSALYLCASRRQDSSYEQYFGPGTRLTVT.

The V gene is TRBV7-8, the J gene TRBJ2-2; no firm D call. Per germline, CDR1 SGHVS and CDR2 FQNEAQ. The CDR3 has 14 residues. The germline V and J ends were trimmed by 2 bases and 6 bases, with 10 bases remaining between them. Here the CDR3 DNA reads TGTGCCAGCAGCTTAACTATGCCCTCCGGGGAGCTGTTTTTT. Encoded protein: CASSLTMPSGELFF.

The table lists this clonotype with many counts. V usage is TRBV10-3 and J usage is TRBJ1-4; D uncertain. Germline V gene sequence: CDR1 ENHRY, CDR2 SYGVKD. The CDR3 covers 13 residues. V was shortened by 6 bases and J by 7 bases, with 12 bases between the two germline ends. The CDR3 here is CAISGDMAEKLFF. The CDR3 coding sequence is TGTGCCATCAGCGGAGACATGGCTGAAAAACTGTTTTTT.

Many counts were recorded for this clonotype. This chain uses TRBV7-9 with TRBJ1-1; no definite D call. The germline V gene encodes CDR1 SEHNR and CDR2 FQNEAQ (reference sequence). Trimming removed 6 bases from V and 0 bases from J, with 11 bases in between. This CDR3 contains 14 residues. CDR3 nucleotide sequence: TGTGCCAGCAGTACGCAGCAGCTGAACACTGAAGCTTTCTTT. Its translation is CASSTQQLNTEAFF.

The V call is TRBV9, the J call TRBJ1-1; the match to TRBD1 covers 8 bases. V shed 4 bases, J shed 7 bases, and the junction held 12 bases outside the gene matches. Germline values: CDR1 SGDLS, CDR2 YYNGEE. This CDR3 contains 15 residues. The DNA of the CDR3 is TGTGCCAGCAGCCCCCGCGTGACAGGGGAGAGTGAAGCTTTCTTT. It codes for CASSPRVTGESEAFF.

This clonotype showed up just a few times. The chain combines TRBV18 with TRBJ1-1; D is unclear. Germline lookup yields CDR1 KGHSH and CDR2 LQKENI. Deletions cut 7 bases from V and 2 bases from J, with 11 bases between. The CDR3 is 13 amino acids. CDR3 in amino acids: CASLVTANTEAFF. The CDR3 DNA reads TGTGCCAGCTTGGTAACAGCAAACACTGAAGCTTTCTTT.

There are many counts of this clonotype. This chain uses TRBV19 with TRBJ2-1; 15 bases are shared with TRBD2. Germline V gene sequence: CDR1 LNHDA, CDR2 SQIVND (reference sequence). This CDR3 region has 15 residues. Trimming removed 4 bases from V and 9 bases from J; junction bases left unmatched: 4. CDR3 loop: CASSTGLAGGGEQFF. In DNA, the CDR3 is TGTGCCAGTAGTACAGGACTAGCGGGGGGGGGTGAGCAGTTCTTC.

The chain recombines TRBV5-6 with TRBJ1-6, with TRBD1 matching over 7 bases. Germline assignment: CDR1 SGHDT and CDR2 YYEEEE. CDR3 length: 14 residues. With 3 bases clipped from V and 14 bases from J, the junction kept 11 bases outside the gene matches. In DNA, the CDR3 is TGTGCCAGCAGCTCGGGACAGTCGACATCCGCCCTCCACTTT. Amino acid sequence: CASSSGQSTSALHF.

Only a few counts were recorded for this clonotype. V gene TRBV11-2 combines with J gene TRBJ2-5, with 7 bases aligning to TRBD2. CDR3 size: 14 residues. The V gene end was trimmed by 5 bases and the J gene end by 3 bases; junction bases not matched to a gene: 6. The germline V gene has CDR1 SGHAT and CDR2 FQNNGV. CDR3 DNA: TGTGCCAGCAGCCGGGGACTAAATAAAGAGACCCAGTACTTC. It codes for CASSRGLNKETQYF.

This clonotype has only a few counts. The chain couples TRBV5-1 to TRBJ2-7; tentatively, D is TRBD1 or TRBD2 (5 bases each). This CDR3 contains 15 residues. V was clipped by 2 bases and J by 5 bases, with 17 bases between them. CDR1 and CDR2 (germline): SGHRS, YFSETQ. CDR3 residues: CASSLSGTVAHEQYF. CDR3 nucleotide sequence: TGCGCCAGCAGCTTATCCGGGACGGTAGCCCACGAGCAGTACTTC.

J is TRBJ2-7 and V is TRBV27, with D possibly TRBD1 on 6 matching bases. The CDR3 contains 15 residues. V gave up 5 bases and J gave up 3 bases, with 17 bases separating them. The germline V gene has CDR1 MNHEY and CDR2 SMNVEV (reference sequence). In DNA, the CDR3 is TGTGCCAGCAGTCGTCCCGGGACACCAGTCTACGAGCAGTACTTC. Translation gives CASSRPGTPVYEQYF.

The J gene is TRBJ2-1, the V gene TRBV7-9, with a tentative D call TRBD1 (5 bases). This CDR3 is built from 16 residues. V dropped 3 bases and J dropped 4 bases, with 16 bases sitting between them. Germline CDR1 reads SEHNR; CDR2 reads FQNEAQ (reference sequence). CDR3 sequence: CASSFWGSHLYNEQFF. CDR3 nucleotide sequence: TGTGCCAGCAGCTTTTGGGGCAGTCACCTTTACAATGAGCAGTTCTTC.

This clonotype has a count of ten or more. The CDR3 region has the DNA TGTGCCAGCAGCTCCTGGACCGACTCCTACGAGCAGTACTTC. As protein: CASSSWTDSYEQYF. The chain has TRBV7-2 and TRBJ2-7; unclear D gene. CDR3 length: 14 amino acids. CDR1 SGHTA and CDR2 FQGNSA come from the germline V gene. Trimming removed 4 bases from V and 0 bases from J, with 10 bases in between.

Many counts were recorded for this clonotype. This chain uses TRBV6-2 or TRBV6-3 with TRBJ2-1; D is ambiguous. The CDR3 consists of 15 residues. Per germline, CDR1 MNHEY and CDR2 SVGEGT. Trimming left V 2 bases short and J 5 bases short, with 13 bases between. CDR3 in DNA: TGTGCCAGCAGTTACCCACTGTCGGCCGACAATGAGCAGTTCTTC. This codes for CASSYPLSADNEQFF.

CDR3 region: CASSFGTSGGVTDTQYF. Here the CDR3 DNA reads TGTGCCAGCAGTTTTGGGACTAGCGGGGGCGTCACAGATACGCAGTATTTT. V and J are TRBV12-3 or TRBV12-4 and TRBJ2-3; 14 nucleotides line up with TRBD2. The CDR3 loop spans 17 amino acids. The trim removed 3 bases at V and 2 bases at J, leaving 4 bases unmatched.

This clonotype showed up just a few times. The CDR3 region has the DNA TGTGCCAGCAGCTCCCCCACCAAGATTACCTACGAGCAGTACTTC. The encoded protein is CASSSPTKITYEQYF. This chain joins TRBV7-8 and TRBJ2-7; D not resolved. The germline gives CDR1 SGHVS, CDR2 FQNEAQ. The CDR3 is made up of 15 amino acids. Trimming took 4 bases from V and 2 from J, leaving 15 bases between them.

The CDR3 reads CASSLPGVDTEAFF. CDR3 coding DNA: TGTGCCAGCAGCCTGCCAGGGGTTGACACTGAAGCTTTCTTT. V usage is TRBV5-4 and J usage is TRBJ1-1; D might be TRBD1 (6 bases). Trimming pared 4 bases from V and 3 bases from J, leaving 13 bases between. CDR3 length: 14 amino acids. CDR1 and CDR2 (germline): SGHNT, YYREEE (reference sequence).

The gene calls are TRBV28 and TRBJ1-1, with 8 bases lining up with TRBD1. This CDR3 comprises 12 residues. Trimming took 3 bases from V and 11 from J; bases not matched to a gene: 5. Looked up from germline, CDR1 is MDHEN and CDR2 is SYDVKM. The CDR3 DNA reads TGTGCCAGCAGTTTGACAGGGGACGTGGCTTTCTTT. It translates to CASSLTGDVAFF.

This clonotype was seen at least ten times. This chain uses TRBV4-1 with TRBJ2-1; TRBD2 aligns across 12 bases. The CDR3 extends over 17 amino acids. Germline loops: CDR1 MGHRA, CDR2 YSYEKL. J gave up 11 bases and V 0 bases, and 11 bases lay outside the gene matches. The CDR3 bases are TGCGCCAGCAGCCAAGATTTTCGGCCTAGCGGGGGGGCCAAGCAGTTCTTC. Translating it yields CASSQDFRPSGGAKQFF.

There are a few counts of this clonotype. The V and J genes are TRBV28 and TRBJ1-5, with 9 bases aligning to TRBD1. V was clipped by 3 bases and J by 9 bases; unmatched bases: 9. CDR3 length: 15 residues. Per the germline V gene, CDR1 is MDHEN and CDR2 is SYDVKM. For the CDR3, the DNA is TGTGCCAGCAGTTTCCACGGACAGGGGCAATTGCCCCAGCATTTT. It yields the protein CASSFHGQGQLPQHF.

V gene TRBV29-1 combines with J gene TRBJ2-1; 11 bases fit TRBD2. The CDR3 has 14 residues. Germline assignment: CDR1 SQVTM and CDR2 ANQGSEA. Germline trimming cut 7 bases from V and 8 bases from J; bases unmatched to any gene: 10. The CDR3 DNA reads TGCAGCGGAGTTAGCGGGGGGGCCCGGGATGAGCAGTTCTTC. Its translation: CSGVSGGARDEQFF.